A single sample gave rise to the 12 T cell receptor beta chains below, sequenced in a study of CD8 T cells in Susac syndrome. RNA was extracted with the RNeasy kit, and a quantity of roughly 0.5 to 1 ug was reverse transcribed using random hexamers. One entry per CDR3 protein results from TCRdb running MiXCR on the immunoSEQ multiplex PCR reads. The profile shows 75,000 to 95,000 distinct CDR3 sequences, over 85% of them singletons. Sequencing used CD8+ T cells from PBMCs. These receptors came from a human donor with Susac syndrome.

The gene calls are TRBV6-2 or TRBV6-3 and TRBJ2-5; D is unresolved. Trimming removed 0 bases from V and 2 bases from J, with 7 bases in between. The CDR3 loop spans 14 amino acids. From germline, CDR1 is MNHEY and CDR2 SVGEGT. In DNA form, the CDR3 reads TGTGCCAGCAGTTACTCGAGGTTACAAGAGACCCAGTACTTC. It codes for CASSYSRLQETQYF.

The chain uses TRBV7-9 and TRBJ1-1; no firm D call. The CDR3 loop spans 13 amino acids. V was clipped by 5 bases and J by 5 bases, with 12 bases between them. CDR1 and CDR2 (germline): SEHNR, FQNEAQ (reference sequence). Here the CDR3 reads CASSEGRRTEAFF. In nucleotides, the CDR3 is TGTGCCAGCAGCGAAGGAAGGAGGACTGAAGCTTTCTTT.

The rearrangement links TRBV20-1 to TRBJ1-1; 7 bases match TRBD1. Trimming removed 6 bases from V and 4 bases from J; junction bases left unmatched: 5. Germline V lookup: CDR1 DFQATT, CDR2 SNEGSKA (reference sequence). CDR3 length equals 12 residues. CDR3 nucleotides: TGCAGTGCGTCGACAGGGAGCACTGAAGCTTTCTTT. Amino acid sequence: CSASTGSTEAFF.

J is TRBJ1-1 and V is TRBV18; D remains ambiguous. CDR1 KGHSH and CDR2 LQKENI come from the germline V gene. The CDR3 runs 14 residues. V lost 2 bases and J lost 2, with 9 bases in between. The CDR3 sequence: CASSPSPGNTEAFF. The CDR3 nucleotides read TGTGCCAGCTCACCAAGTCCAGGTAACACTGAAGCTTTCTTT. The variable domain in full, completed from reference TRBV18 and TRBJ1-1, reads NAGVMQNPRHLVRRRGQEARLRCSPMKGHSHVYWYRQLPEEGLKFMVYLQKENIIDESGMPKERFSAEFPKEGPSILRIQQVVRGDSAAYFCASSPSPGNTEAFFGQGTRLTVV.

This chain connects TRBV28 to TRBJ2-2; 7 positions match TRBD2. Germline trimming cut 2 bases from V and 5 bases from J; bases unmatched to any gene: 2. Germline values: CDR1 MDHEN, CDR2 SYDVKM. The CDR3 extends over 14 amino acids. The CDR3: CASSLRGGTGELFF. The CDR3 region has the DNA TGTGCCAGCAGTTTAAGGGGAGGGACCGGGGAGCTGTTTTTT.

This clonotype was found once. This rearrangement joins TRBV2 to TRBJ2-3, with 11 bases lining up with TRBD2. Germline CDR1 reads SNHLY; CDR2 reads FYNNEI. This CDR3 has 16 amino acids. Unmatched junction bases numbered 4, after V lost 2 bases and J lost 3 bases. CDR3 loop: CASSEFSSGGTDTQYF. In DNA, the CDR3 is TGTGCCAGCAGTGAATTTTCTAGCGGGGGGACAGATACGCAGTATTTT. The complete variable domain, with remaining parts taken from reference TRBV2 and TRBJ2-3, reads EPEVTQTPSHQVTQMGQEVILRCVPISNHLYFYWYRQILGQKVEFLVSFYNNEISEKSEIFDDQFSVERPDGSNFTLKIRSTKLEDSAMYFCASSEFSSGGTDTQYFGPGTRLTVL.

CDR3 protein: CASSPGRLYQPQHF. CDR3 DNA: TGTGCCAGCAGTCCGGGACGGTTGTATCAGCCCCAGCATTTT. The rearrangement uses TRBV12-3 or TRBV12-4 and TRBJ1-5; D possibly corresponds to TRBD1 (5 bases). The CDR3 covers 14 residues. Trimming took 5 bases from V and 5 from J, leaving 13 bases between them.

This clonotype has more than one count but fewer than ten. The J gene is TRBJ2-1, the V gene TRBV7-9; tentative D call: TRBD2 (6 bases). V dropped 5 bases and J dropped 1 base, with 12 bases sitting between them. Germline V gene data show CDR1 as SEHNR and CDR2 as FQNEAQ (reference sequence). The CDR3 runs to 15 residues. CDR3 DNA sequence: TGTGCCAGCAGCCCAAGCGGGTTATCCTACAATGAGCAGTTCTTC. It translates to CASSPSGLSYNEQFF.

The chain uses TRBV29-1 and TRBJ2-7, with 8 positions matching TRBD1. Germline V gene sequence: CDR1 SQVTM, CDR2 ANQGSEA. CDR3 length: 13 residues. The ends lost 7 bases at V and 2 bases at J; junction bases unmatched: 7. The CDR3 reads CSALGQVTYEQYF. The CDR3 DNA sequence: TGCAGCGCTCTGGGACAGGTGACCTACGAGCAGTACTTC.

The chain joins TRBV5-1 to TRBJ2-1; weak D call: TRBD2 (5 bases). The germline CDR1 and CDR2 sequences are SGHRS and YFSETQ. The CDR3 length is 14 residues. V was pared by 1 base and J by 5 bases, with 10 bases between. The CDR3 sequence: CASSLTRNHNEQFF. The CDR3 coding sequence is TGCGCCAGCAGCTTGACTAGGAACCACAATGAGCAGTTCTTC.

The chain is built from TRBV6-5 and TRBJ1-4; no firm D call. CDR1 and CDR2 from the germline V gene are MNHEY and SVGAGI. V dropped 6 bases and J dropped 6 bases, with 14 bases sitting between them. The CDR3 extends over 14 amino acids. This CDR3 is CASRIQEGDEKLFF. Written as DNA, the CDR3 is TGTGCCAGCAGAATCCAGGAGGGCGATGAAAAACTGTTTTTT.

In its sample, this clonotype was seen once. The rearrangement uses TRBV20-1 and TRBJ2-1, with 10 bases fitting TRBD2. V shed 1 base, J shed 2 bases, and the junction held 5 bases outside the gene matches. Germline lookup yields CDR1 DFQATT and CDR2 SNEGSKA (reference sequence). The CDR3 has 16 residues. CDR3 region: CSARGSSGRAYNEQFF. The CDR3 DNA sequence: TGCAGTGCTAGAGGTTCTAGCGGGAGAGCCTACAATGAGCAGTTCTTC.